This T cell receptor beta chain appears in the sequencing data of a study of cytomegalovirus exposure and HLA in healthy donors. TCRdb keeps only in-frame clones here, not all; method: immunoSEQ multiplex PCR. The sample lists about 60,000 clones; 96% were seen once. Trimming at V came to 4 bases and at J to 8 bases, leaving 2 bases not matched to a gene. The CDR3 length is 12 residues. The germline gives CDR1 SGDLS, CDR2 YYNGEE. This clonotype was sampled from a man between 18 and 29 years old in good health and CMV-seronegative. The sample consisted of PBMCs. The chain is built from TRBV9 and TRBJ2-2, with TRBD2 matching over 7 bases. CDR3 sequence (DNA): TGTGCCAGCAGCTCGGGGGGAGGGGAGCTGTTTTTT. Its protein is CASSSGGGELFF. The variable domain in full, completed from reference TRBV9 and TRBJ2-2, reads DSGVTQTPKHLITATGQRVTLRCSPRSGDLSVYWYQQSLDQGLQFLIQYYNGEERAKGNILERFSAQQFPDLHSELNLSSLELGDSALYFCASSSGGGELFFGEGSRLTVL.